This TCR beta chain was sequenced for a study of regulatory T cells in long-lasting Graves disease. Study-level results: It was in persistent disease that TRBV28, TRBJ1-2 and TRBJ2-5 were favored. Reduced TCR diversity was observed in persistent Graves' patients versus newly diagnosed patients.

V lost 1 base to trimming and J lost 2 bases, with 15 bases between them. The CDR3 totals 15 residues. Germline CDR1 reads GTSNPN; CDR2 reads SVGIG (reference sequence). Comments on this clonotype: Its antigen is not identified.

Time point reported: persistent/refractory GD, antithyroid drugs over 5 years with positive TRAb. Researchers made the TCR library from RNA that was extracted from PBMCs. Sequencing libraries for TCR beta were prepared with iRepertoire HTBI primers and Arm-PCR of CDR3 regions. One entry per CDR3 protein, called by TCRdb with MiXCR from the multiplex PCR reads. Here the sample spans about 470,000 distinct CDR3 sequences, less than 25% being singletons. The chain links TRBV30 to TRBJ2-7, with a weak D call TRBD2 (6 bases). The material sequenced was peripheral blood mononuclear cells (PBMCs), taken when the disease was refractory, from a patient treated with antithyroid drugs. This clonotype originated in a female donor with Graves disease. The CDR3 bases are TGTGCCTGGAGTGGAGAGCGGACTACGGCCTACGAGCAGTACTTC. Its protein is CAWSGERTTAYEQYF.